Below are 8 T cell receptor beta chains sequenced from a single sample in a study of T cells in tuberculosis. Clones were sequenced by immunoSEQ multiplex PCR, and TCRdb holds only the in-frame ones, with some missing. Of about 23,000 clones listed, roughly 96% are singletons. Sequenced material: PBMCs. The receptors were gathered from a donor aged 10-35 years with latent tuberculosis or without tuberculosis infection.

This clone was picked up one time. The chain is built from TRBV9 and TRBJ2-5; no clear D gene. CDR1 SGDLS and CDR2 YYNGEE come from the germline V gene. This CDR3 is built from 14 residues. Trimming cost V 3 bases and J 1 base, with 10 bases left between them. The CDR3 DNA follows: TGTGCCAGCAGCGCAGCGTCCGCCCAAGAGACCCAGTACTTC. It yields the protein CASSAASAQETQYF.

This chain uses TRBV2 with TRBJ1-4; TRBD1 might be the D (5 bases). This CDR3 is built from 13 residues. Germline V gene lookup returns CDR1 SNHLY and CDR2 FYNNEI. V was clipped by 7 bases and J by 11 bases, with 17 bases between them. CDR3 protein: CASIMSREGKLFF. CDR3 sequence (DNA): TGTGCCAGCATTATGTCTCGGGAGGGGAAACTGTTTTTT.

The CDR3 DNA sequence: TGTGCCAGCAGCCTGGGATCCGGGGATGAGCAGTTCTTC. It encodes CASSLGSGDEQFF. The V gene is TRBV6-5, the J gene TRBJ2-1, with D possibly TRBD2 on 5 matching bases. Germline V gives CDR1 MNHEY, CDR2 SVGAGI. This CDR3 spans 13 amino acids. V gave up 6 bases and J gave up 8 bases, with 14 bases separating them.

The rearrangement uses TRBV19 and TRBJ1-6, with a possible D match to TRBD1 (5 bases). V dropped 5 bases and J dropped 7 bases, with 12 bases sitting between them. CDR1 is LNHDA and CDR2 is SQIVND in the germline V gene (reference sequence). The CDR3 runs to 14 residues. Written as DNA, the CDR3 is TGTGCCAGTAGTGCGGGACGGCAAAATTCACCCCTCCACTTT. The encoded protein is CASSAGRQNSPLHF.

Within the sample, this clone is medium-sized. The chain joins TRBV4-1 to TRBJ2-7; perhaps TRBD1 as D (5 bases). The CDR3 contains 15 residues. CDR1 is MGHRA and CDR2 is YSYEKL in the germline V gene. With 3 bases removed from V and 6 bases from J, the gap between germline ends came to 18 bases. This chain's CDR3 is CASSHLQGSESEQYV. DNA for the CDR3: TGCGCCAGCAGCCATCTTCAGGGCAGTGAGAGCGAGCAGTACGTC.

J is TRBJ2-3 and V is TRBV6-1; D not resolved. The CDR3 runs 14 residues. CDR1 is MNHNS, CDR2 SASEGT, per germline. The ends were cut back, 4 bases at V and 4 bases at J, with 12 bases in the middle. The CDR3 nucleotides read TGTGCCAGCAGTGTTCCTTCCCGAGCAGATACGCAGTATTTT. This codes for CASSVPSRADTQYF.

DNA for the CDR3: TGCGCCAGCAGCTCCCGGACAGGGGGAACAGTAACCGGGGAGCTGTTTTTT. As protein: CASSSRTGGTVTGELFF. The chain couples TRBV5-1 to TRBJ2-2; 10 bases are shared with TRBD1. The ends lost 3 bases at V and 5 bases at J; junction bases unmatched: 10. Looked up from germline, CDR1 is SGHRS and CDR2 is YFSETQ. The CDR3 is made up of 17 amino acids.

This clone appeared a single time. The J gene is TRBJ2-2, the V gene TRBV7-6; D gene ambiguous. CDR3 length equals 16 residues. The V end lost 1 base, the J end lost 0 bases, and 9 bases lay between the germline ends. The germline V gene has CDR1 SGHVS and CDR2 FNYEAQ. The DNA of the CDR3 is TGTGCCAGCAGCTTAGTGGTCGGTACGAACACCGGGGAGCTGTTTTTT. Its translation is CASSLVVGTNTGELFF.